The clone carrying this TCR beta chain was counted a few times. The antigen is undetermined. This sample is drawn from a study of early T cells in non-severe SARS-CoV-2 infection. On the study more broadly: Unsorted whole-blood RNA was sequenced in bulk, leaving chains unpaired.

Individual cDNA molecules carried attached unique molecular identifiers. TCRdb recomputed calls from the 5' RACE reads with MiXCR, one row per CDR3 protein. The profile shows 65,000 to 75,000 distinct CDR3 sequences, roughly 11% of them singletons. This CDR3 comprises 14 residues. V gave up 4 bases and J gave up 3 bases; unmatched junction bases: 4. CDR1 and CDR2 (germline): SQVTM, ANQGSEA. Whole-study results and caveats: Anti-spike CD8 specificities were favored by VDJdb matching, whose results missed private and CD4 specificities.

This TCR came from an adult who was a healthcare worker with PCR-confirmed SARS-CoV-2 infection or an uninfected control (not recorded which). The source material was whole blood. This chain connects TRBV29-1 to TRBJ2-4; 9 bases match TRBD1. Written as DNA, the CDR3 is TGCAGCGTTGTGACAGGGGGACTCAAAAACATTCAGTACTTC. This encodes CSVVTGGLKNIQYF.